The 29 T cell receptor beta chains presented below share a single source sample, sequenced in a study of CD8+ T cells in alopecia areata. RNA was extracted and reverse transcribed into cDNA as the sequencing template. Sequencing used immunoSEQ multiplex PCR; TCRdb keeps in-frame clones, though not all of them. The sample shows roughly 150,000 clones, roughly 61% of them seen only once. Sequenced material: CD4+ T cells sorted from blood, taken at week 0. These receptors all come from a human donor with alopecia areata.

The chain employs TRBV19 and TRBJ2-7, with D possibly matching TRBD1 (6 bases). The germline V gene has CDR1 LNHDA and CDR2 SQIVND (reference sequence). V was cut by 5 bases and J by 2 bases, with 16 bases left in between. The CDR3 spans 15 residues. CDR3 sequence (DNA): TGTGCCAGTAGTCCTTTTCGAGGGGGTACCTACGAGCAGTACTTC. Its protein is CASSPFRGGTYEQYF. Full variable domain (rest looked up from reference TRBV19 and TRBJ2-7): DGGITQSPKYLFRKEGQNVTLSCEQNLNHDAMYWYRQDPGQGLRLIYYSQIVNDFQKGDIAEGYSVSREKKESFPLTVTSAQKNPTAFYLCASSPFRGGTYEQYFGPGTRLTVT.

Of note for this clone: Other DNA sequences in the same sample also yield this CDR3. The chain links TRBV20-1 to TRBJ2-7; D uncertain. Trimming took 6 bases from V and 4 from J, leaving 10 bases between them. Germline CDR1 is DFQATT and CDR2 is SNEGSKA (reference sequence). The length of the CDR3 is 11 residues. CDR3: CSATGSYEQYF. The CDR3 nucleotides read TGCAGTGCCACTGGATCGTACGAGCAGTACTTC.

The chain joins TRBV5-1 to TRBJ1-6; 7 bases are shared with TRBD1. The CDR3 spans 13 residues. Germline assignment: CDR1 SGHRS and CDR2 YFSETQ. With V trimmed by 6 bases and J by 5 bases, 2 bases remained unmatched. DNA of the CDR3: TGCGCCAGCAAAGGGACAGATAATTCACCCCTCCACTTT. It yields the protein CASKGTDNSPLHF.

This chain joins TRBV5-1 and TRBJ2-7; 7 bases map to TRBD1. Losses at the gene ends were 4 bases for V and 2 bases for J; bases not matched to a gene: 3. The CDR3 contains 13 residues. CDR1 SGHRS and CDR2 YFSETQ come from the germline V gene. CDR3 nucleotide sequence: TGCGCCAGCAGCCAGGGACAGACCTACGAGCAGTACTTC. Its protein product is CASSQGQTYEQYF.

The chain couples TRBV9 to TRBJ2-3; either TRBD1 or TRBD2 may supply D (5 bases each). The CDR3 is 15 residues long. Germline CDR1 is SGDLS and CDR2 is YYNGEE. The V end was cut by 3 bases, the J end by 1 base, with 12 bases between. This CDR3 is CASSGGIGRTDTQYF. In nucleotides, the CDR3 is TGTGCCAGCAGCGGGGGGATAGGGCGCACAGATACGCAGTATTTT.

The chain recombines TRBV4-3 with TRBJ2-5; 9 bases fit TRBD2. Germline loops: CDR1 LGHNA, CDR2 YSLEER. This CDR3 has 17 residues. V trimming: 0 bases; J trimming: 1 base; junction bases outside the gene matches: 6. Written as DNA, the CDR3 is TGCGCCAGCAGCCAAGAAGTCTCAGCGGGGGGCCAAGAGACCCAGTACTTC. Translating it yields CASSQEVSAGGQETQYF.

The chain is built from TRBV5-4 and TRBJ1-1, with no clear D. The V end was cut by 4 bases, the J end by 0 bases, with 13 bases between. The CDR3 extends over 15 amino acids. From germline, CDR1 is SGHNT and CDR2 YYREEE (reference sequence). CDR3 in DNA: TGTGCCAGCAGCCCCCAGGTACAGATGAACACTGAAGCTTTCTTT. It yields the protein CASSPQVQMNTEAFF.

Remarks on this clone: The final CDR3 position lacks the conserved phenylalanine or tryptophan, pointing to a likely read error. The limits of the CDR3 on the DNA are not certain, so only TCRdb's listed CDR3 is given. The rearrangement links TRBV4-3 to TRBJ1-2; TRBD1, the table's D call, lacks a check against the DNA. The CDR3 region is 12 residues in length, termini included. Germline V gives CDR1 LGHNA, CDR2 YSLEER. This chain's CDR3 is CASSQVIQVPQD.

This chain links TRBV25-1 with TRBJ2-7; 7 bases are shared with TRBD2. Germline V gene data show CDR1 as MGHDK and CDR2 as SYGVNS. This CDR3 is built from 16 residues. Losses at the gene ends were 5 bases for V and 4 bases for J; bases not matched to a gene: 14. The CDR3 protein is CASSPQGEGNLYEQYF. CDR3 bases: TGTGCCAGCAGTCCCCAAGGGGAGGGAAACTTATACGAGCAGTACTTC.

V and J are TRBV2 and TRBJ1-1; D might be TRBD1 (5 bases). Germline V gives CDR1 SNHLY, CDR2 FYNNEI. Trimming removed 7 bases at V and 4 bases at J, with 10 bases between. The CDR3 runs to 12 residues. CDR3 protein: CASTGVFTEAFF. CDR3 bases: TGTGCCAGCACGGGGGTCTTCACTGAAGCTTTCTTT.

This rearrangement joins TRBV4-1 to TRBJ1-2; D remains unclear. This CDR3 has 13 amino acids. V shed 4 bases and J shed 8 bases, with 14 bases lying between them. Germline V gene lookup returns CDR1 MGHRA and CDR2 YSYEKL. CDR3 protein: CASSRDASGGYTF. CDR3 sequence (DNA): TGCGCCAGCAGCCGCGACGCGTCAGGCGGCTACACCTTC.

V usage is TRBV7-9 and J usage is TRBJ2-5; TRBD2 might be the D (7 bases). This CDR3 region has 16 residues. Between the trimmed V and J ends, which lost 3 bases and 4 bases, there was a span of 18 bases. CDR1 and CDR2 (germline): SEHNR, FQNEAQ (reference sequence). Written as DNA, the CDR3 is TGTGCCAGCAGCTTTCGAGCTTGGGGGGGCCCAGAGACCCAGTACTTC. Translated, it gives CASSFRAWGGPETQYF.

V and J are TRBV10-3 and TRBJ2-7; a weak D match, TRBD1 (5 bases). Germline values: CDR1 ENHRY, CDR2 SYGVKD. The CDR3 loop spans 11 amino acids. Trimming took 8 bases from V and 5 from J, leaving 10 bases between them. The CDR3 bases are TGTGCCATCGGGGCGGCGAACGAGCAGTACTTC. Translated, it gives CAIGAANEQYF.

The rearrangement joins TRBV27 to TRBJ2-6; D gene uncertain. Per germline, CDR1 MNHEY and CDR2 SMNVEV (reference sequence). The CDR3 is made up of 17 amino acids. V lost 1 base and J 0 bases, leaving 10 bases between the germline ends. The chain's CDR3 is CASSLYLSSSGANVLTF. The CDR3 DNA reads TGTGCCAGCAGTTTATACCTCTCATCCTCTGGGGCCAACGTCCTGACTTTC.

The CDR3 protein is CASSPHQGPPTDTQYF. Here the CDR3 DNA reads TGCGCCAGCAGTCCCCACCAGGGGCCGCCGACAGATACGCAGTATTTT. The chain links TRBV5-1 to TRBJ2-3, with a tentative D call TRBD1 (6 bases). Trimming took off 5 bases at V and 3 bases at J, with 19 bases between the two ends. The CDR3 is 16 amino acids. CDR1 and CDR2 (germline): SGHRS, YFSETQ.

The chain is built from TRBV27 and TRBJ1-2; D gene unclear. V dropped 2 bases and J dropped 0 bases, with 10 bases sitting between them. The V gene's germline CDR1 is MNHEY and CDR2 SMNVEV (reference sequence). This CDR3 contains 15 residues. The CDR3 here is CASSLGRAANYGYTF. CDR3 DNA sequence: TGTGCCAGCAGTTTAGGTCGGGCCGCTAACTATGGCTACACCTTC.

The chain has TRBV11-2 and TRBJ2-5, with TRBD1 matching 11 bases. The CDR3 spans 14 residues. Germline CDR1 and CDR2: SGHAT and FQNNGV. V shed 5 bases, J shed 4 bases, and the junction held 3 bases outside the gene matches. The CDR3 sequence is CASSTGQGAETQYF. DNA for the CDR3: TGTGCCAGCAGCACCGGACAGGGGGCAGAGACCCAGTACTTC.

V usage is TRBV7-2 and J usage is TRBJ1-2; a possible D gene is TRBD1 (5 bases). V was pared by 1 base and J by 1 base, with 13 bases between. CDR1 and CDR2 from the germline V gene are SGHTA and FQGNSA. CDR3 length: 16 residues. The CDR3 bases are TGTGCCAGCAGCTTAGGGGGCCAGCTACTTAACTATGGCTACACCTTC. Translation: CASSLGGQLLNYGYTF.

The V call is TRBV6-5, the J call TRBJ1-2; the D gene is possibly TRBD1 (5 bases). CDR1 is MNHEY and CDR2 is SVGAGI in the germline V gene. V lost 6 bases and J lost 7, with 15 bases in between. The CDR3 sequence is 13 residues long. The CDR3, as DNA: TGTGCCAGCAGCATCCCAGGGAGACCTGGCTACACCTTC. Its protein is CASSIPGRPGYTF.

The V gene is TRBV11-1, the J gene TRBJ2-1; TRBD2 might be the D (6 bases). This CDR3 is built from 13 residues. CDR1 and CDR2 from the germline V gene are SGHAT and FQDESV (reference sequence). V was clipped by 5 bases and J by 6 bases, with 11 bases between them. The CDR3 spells CASSPGRGNEQFF. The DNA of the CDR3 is TGTGCCAGCAGCCCAGGGCGGGGCAATGAGCAGTTCTTC.

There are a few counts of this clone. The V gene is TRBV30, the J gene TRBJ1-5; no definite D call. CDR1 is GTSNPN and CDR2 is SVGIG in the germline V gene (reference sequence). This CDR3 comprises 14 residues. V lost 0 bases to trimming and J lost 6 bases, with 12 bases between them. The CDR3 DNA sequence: TGTGCCTGGAGTGTAGGCGCCAGGAGTCAGCCCCAGCATTTT. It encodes CAWSVGARSQPQHF.

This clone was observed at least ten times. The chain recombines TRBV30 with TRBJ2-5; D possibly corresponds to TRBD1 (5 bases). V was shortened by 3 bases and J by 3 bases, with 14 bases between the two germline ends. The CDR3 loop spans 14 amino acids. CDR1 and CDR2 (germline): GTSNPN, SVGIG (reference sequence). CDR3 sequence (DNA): TGTGCCTGGAGGAGGCGTCAGGGTAAAGAGACCCAGTACTTC. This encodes CAWRRRQGKETQYF.

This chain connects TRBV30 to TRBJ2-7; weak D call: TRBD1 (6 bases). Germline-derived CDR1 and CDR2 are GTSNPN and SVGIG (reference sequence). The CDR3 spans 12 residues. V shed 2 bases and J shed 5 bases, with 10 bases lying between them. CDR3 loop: CAWSNRVDEQYF. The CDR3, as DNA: TGTGCCTGGAGTAACAGGGTCGACGAGCAGTACTTC.

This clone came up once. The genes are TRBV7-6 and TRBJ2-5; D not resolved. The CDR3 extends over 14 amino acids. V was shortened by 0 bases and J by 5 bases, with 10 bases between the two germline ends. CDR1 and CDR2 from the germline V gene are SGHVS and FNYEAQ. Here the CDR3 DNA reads TGTGCCAGCAGCTTAGCAGGGTTGGGGGAGACCCAGTACTTC. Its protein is CASSLAGLGETQYF.

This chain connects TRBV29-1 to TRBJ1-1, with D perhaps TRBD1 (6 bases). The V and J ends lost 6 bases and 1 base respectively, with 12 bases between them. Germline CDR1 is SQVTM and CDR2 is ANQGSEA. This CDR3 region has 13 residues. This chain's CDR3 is CSVVTGTNTEAFF. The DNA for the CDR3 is TGCAGCGTAGTTACAGGGACGAACACTGAAGCTTTCTTT.

The CDR3 DNA reads as TGTGCCAGCAGCTTAGCTGGGATTGGCACTGAAGCTTTCTTT. It is translated as CASSLAGIGTEAFF. The genes are TRBV7-8 and TRBJ1-1; no definite D call. The germline V and J ends were trimmed by 0 bases and 4 bases, with 9 bases remaining between them. The CDR3 sequence is 14 residues long. Looked up from germline, CDR1 is SGHVS and CDR2 is FQNEAQ. Together with reference TRBV7-8 and TRBJ1-1, the CDR3 gives the full variable domain: GAGVSQSPRYKVAKRGQDVALRCDPISGHVSLFWYQQALGQGPEFLTYFQNEAQLDKSGLPSDRFFAERPEGSVSTLKIQRTQQEDSAVYLCASSLAGIGTEAFFGQGTRLTVV.

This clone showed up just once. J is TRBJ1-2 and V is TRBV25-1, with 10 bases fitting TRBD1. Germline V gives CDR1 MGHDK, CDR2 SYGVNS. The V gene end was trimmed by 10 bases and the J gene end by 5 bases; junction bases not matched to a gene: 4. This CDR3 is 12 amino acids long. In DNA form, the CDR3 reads TGTGCCAAGCGGGGACAGGGGTATGGCTACACCTTC. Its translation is CAKRGQGYGYTF.

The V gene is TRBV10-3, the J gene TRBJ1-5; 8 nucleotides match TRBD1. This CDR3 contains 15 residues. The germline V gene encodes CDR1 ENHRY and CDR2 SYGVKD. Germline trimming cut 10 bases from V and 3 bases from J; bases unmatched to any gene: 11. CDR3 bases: TGTGCCACCGCCGCCTTGACAGGGGCCAATCAGCCCCAGCATTTT. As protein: CATAALTGANQPQHF.

The chain's CDR3 is CASSWGAATYEQYF. The DNA for the CDR3 is TGTGCCAGCAGCTGGGGGGCGGCGACCTACGAGCAGTACTTC. The chain joins TRBV5-6 to TRBJ2-7; either TRBD1 or TRBD2 may supply D (6 bases each). This CDR3 comprises 14 residues. Looked up from germline, CDR1 is SGHDT and CDR2 is YYEEEE. V lost 3 bases, J lost 2 bases, and 12 bases lay in between.